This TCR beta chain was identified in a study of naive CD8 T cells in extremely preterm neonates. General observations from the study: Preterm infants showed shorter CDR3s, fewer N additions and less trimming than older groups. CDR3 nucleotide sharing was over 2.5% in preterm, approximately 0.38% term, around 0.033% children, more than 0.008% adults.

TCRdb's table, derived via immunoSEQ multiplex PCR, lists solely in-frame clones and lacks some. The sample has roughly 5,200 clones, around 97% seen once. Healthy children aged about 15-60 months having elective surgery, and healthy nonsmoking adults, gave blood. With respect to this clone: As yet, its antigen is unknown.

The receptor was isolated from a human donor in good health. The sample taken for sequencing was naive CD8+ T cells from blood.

CDR3 protein: CASSPRDREETQYF. The CDR3 DNA reads as TGTGCCAGCAGTCCCCGGGACAGGGAAGAGACCCAGTACTTC. V gene TRBV6-5 combines with J gene TRBJ2-5; 9 bases line up with TRBD1. V shed 5 bases, J shed 3 bases, and the junction held 4 bases outside the gene matches. Germline CDR1 MNHEY, CDR2 SVGAGI. The CDR3 runs 14 residues.